The present TCR beta chain was sequenced within a study of cytomegalovirus exposure and HLA in healthy donors. CDR1 is SGHDT, CDR2 YYEEEE, per germline. The CDR3 runs to 15 residues. The junction had 8 bases not matched to a gene; V was cut back by 4 bases and J by 8 bases. PCR employed 60 Vbeta and 13 Jbeta primers. Only in-frame clones appear in the TCRdb table, and some are missing; sequencing was by immunoSEQ multiplex PCR. The sample includes approximately 140,000 clones, roughly four fifths of them seen just once. The sequenced sample consisted of PBMCs. The source is a boy younger than 10 in good health and CMV-seronegative. This chain links TRBV5-6 with TRBJ1-6, with 8 bases matching TRBD1. Written as DNA, the CDR3 is TGTGCCAGCAGCCACAGGGGGGTTGGGTATTCACCCCTCCACTTT. Translation gives CASSHRGVGYSPLHF.